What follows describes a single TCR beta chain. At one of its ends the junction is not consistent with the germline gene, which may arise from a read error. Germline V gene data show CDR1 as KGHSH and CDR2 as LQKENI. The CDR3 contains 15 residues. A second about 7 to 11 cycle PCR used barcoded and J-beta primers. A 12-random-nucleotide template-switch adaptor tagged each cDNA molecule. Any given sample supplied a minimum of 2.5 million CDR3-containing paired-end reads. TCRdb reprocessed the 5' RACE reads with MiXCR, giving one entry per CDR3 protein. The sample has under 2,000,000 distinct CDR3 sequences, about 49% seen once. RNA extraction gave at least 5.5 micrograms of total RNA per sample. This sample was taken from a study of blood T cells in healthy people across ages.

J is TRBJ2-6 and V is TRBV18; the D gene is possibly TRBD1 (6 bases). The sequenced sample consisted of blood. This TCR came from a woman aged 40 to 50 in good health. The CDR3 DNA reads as TGTGCCTGCTCACCACAGGGCTCTGGGGCCAACGTCCCGACTTTC. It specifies CACSPQGSGANVPTF.